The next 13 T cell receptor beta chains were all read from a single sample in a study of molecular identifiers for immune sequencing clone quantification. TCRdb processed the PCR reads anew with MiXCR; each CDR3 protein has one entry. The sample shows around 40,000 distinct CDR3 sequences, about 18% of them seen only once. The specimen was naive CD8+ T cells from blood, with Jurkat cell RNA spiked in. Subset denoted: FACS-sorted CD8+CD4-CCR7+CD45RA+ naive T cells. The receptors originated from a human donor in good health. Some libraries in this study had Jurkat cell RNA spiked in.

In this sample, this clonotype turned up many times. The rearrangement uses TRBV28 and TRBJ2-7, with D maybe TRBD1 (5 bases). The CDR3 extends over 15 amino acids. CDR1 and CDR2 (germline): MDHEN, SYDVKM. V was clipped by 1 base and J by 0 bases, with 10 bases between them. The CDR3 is CASSLSAGYSYEQYF. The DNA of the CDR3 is TGTGCCAGCAGTTTATCGGCAGGGTACTCCTACGAGCAGTACTTC.

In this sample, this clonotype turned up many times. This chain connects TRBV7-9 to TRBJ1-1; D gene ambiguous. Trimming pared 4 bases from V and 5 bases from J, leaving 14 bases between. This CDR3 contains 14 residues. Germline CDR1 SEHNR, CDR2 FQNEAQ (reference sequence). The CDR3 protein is CASSSRLEQTEAFF. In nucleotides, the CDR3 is TGTGCCAGCAGCTCCCGTCTCGAACAGACTGAAGCTTTCTTT. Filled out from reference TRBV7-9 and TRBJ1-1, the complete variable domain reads DTGVSQNPRHKITKRGQNVTFRCDPISEHNRLYWYRQTLGQGPEFLTYFQNEAQLEKSRLLSDRFSAERPKGSFSTLEIQRTEQGDSAMYLCASSSRLEQTEAFFGQGTRLTVV.

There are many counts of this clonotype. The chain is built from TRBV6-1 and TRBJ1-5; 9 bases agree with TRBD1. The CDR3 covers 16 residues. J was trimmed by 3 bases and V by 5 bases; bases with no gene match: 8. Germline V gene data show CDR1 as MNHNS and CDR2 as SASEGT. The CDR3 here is CASSPDRGDDNQPQHF. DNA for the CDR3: TGTGCCAGCAGTCCTGACAGGGGGGACGACAATCAGCCCCAGCATTTT.

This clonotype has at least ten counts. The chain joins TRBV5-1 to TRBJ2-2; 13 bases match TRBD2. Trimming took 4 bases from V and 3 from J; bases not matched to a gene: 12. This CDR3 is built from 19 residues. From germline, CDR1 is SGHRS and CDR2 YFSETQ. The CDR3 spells CASSTRPRTSGGDTGELFF. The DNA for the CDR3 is TGCGCCAGCAGCACACGACCTCGAACTAGCGGGGGGGACACCGGGGAGCTGTTTTTT.

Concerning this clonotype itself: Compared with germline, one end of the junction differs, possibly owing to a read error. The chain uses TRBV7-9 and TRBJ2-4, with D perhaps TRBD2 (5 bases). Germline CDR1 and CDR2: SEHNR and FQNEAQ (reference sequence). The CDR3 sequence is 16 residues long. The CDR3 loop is CASSGSGNYLKNIQCF. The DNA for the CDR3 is TGTGCCAGCAGCGGAAGCGGAAACTACCTCAAAAACATTCAGTGCTTC.

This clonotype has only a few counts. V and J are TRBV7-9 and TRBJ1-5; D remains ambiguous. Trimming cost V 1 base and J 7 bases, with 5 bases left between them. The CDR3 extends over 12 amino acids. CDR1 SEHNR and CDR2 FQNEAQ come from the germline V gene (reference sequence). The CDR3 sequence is CASSLDGQPQHF. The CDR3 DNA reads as TGTGCCAGCAGCTTAGATGGGCAGCCCCAGCATTTT. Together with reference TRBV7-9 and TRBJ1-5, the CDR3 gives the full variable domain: DTGVSQNPRHKITKRGQNVTFRCDPISEHNRLYWYRQTLGQGPEFLTYFQNEAQLEKSRLLSDRFSAERPKGSFSTLEIQRTEQGDSAMYLCASSLDGQPQHFGDGTRLSIL.

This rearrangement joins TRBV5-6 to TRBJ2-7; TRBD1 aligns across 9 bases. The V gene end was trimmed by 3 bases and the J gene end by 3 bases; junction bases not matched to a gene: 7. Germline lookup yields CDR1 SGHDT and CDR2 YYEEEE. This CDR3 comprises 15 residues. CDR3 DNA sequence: TGTGCCAGCAGCTCAAATGGACAGGGGTTCTACGAGCAGTACTTC. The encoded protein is CASSSNGQGFYEQYF.

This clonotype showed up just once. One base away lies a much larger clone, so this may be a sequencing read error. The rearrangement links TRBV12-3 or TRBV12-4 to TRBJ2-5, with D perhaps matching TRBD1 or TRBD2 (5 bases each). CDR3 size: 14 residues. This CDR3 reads CASCLASGMETQYF. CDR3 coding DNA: TGTGCCAGCTGTTTAGCGTCAGGGATGGAGACCCAGTACTTC.

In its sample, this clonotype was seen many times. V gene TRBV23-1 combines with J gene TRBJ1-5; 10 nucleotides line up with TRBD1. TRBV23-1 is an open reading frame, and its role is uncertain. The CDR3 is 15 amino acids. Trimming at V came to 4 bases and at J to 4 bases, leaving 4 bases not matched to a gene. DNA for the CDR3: TGCGCCAGCAGTCCGGGACAGGGGACGAATCAGCCCCAGCATTTT. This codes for CASSPGQGTNQPQHF.

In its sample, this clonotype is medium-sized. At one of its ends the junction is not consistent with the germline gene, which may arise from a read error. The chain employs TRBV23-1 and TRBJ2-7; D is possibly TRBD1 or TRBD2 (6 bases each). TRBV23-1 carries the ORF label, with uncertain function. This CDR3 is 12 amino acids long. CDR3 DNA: TGCGCCAGCAGCCAATTGCGGGACAATGGACTCTTC. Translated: CASSQLRDNGLF.

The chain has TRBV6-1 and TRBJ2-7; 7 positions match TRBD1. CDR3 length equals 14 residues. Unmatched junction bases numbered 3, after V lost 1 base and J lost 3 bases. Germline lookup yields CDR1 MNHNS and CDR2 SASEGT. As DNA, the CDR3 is TGTGCCAGCAGTGAAGTAGGGGGCGGCTACGAGCAGTACTTC. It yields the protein CASSEVGGGYEQYF.

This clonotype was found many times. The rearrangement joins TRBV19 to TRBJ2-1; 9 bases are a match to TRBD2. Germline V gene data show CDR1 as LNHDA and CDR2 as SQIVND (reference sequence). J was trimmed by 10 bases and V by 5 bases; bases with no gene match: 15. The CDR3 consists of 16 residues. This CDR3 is CASSFQTGLASGEQFF. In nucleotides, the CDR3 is TGTGCCAGTAGTTTTCAAACGGGACTAGCATCGGGCGAGCAGTTCTTC.

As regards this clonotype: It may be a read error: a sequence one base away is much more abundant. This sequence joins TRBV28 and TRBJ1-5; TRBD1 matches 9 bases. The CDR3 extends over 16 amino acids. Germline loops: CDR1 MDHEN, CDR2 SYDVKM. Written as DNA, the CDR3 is TGTGCCAGCAGTCCTCGGACAGGGGTTAGCCATCAGCTCCAGCATTTT. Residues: CASSPRTGVSHQLQHF.